A single sample gave rise to the 19 T cell receptor beta chains below, sequenced in a study of CD8+CD57+ T cells in acquired aplastic anemia. All sequencing subjects had displayed CD8+CD57+ cell expansion on flow cytometry. Genomic DNA served as template for TCR beta VDJ and CDR3 profiling. TCRdb re-called the reads with MiXCR, one entry per CDR3 protein. The repertoire includes approximately 80,000 distinct CDR3 sequences, less than 85% of them detected once, and about four fifths sits in the top ten. Sequencing input: sorted CD4+, CD8+, or CD8+CD57+ T cells (not recorded which) from PBMCs. The receptors shown here come from a human donor with aplastic anemia.

This chain links TRBV9 with TRBJ1-2; D may be TRBD1 (6 bases). Trimming left V 3 bases short and J 0 bases short, with 15 bases between. CDR1 SGDLS and CDR2 YYNGEE come from the germline V gene. The CDR3 totals 16 residues. In DNA, the CDR3 is TGTGCCAGCAGCGGAAATACAGGGACATCTAACTATGGCTACACCTTC. Residues: CASSGNTGTSNYGYTF.

This clonotype has more than one count but fewer than ten. This chain links TRBV30 with TRBJ2-7; 8 nucleotides agree with TRBD1. Looked up from germline, CDR1 is GTSNPN and CDR2 is SVGIG (reference sequence). The CDR3 is made up of 14 amino acids. The V segment lost 3 bases and the J segment 2 bases; nucleotides outside the gene matches: 6. The CDR3 coding sequence is TGTGCCTGGAGCCTACAGGGGGGTCCCTACGAGCAGTACTTC. Translating gives CAWSLQGGPYEQYF.

In its sample, this clonotype was seen once. The rearrangement joins TRBV24-1 to TRBJ2-3, with D perhaps being TRBD1 or TRBD2 (5 bases each). Deletions cut 10 bases from V and 3 bases from J, with 13 bases between. This CDR3 comprises 13 residues. Germline values: CDR1 KGHDR, CDR2 SFDVKD. CDR3 DNA: TGTGCCACGGAGGCAGGGCCGACAGATACGCAGTATTTT. Translating gives CATEAGPTDTQYF.

This clonotype came up a few times. The CDR3 DNA reads as TGTGCCATCACCCCTGGCAGCACAGATACGCAGTATTTT. Its translation: CAITPGSTDTQYF. The rearrangement uses TRBV10-3 and TRBJ2-3, with unresolved D. CDR1 and CDR2 from the germline V gene are ENHRY and SYGVKD. The CDR3 is made up of 13 amino acids. V was trimmed by 7 bases and J by 0 bases, leaving 8 bases between them.

This clonotype was counted a few times. This chain uses TRBV28 with TRBJ2-7; D not resolved. CDR1 and CDR2 from the germline V gene are MDHEN and SYDVKM. With 3 bases removed from V and 3 bases from J, the gap between germline ends came to 12 bases. The CDR3 is 14 residues long. The chain's CDR3 is CASSFVLSHYEQYF. For the CDR3, the DNA is TGTGCCAGCAGTTTCGTACTAAGCCACTACGAGCAGTACTTC.

The chain uses TRBV29-1 and TRBJ2-7, with TRBD1 identical over 12 bases. Germline CDR1 and CDR2: SQVTM and ANQGSEA. V trimming: 6 bases; J trimming: 5 bases; junction bases outside the gene matches: 11. The CDR3 sequence is 15 residues long. The CDR3 sequence is CSVDPGQGALDEQYF. In nucleotides, the CDR3 is TGCAGCGTCGACCCGGGACAGGGGGCATTAGACGAGCAGTACTTC.

In its sample, this clonotype was seen a few times. The chain joins TRBV25-1 to TRBJ1-5; the match to TRBD1 covers 9 bases. Germline loops: CDR1 MGHDK, CDR2 SYGVNS. The CDR3 has 16 amino acids. Trimming took 5 bases from V and 0 from J; bases not matched to a gene: 5. CDR3 coding DNA: TGTGCCAGCAGTTCGGGACAGGGCCCTAGCAATCAGCCCCAGCATTTT. It yields the protein CASSSGQGPSNQPQHF.

The chain carries TRBV20-1 and TRBJ2-7; D gene ambiguous. The germline V gene has CDR1 DFQATT and CDR2 SNEGSKA (reference sequence). Trimming pared 3 bases from V and 1 base from J, leaving 16 bases between. This CDR3 has 15 residues. In DNA form, the CDR3 reads TGCAGTGCTAGCCCCTCCTGGATGTCTTCCTACGAGCAGTACTTC. It specifies CSASPSWMSSYEQYF.

This sequence joins TRBV19 and TRBJ2-7, with 7 bases matching TRBD1. Trimming removed 6 bases from V and 4 bases from J; junction bases left unmatched: 6. The CDR3 contains 13 residues. CDR1 and CDR2 from the germline V gene are LNHDA and SQIVND (reference sequence). The CDR3 bases are TGTGCCAGTAGCCCACACAGGGGTTACGAGCAGTACTTC. Its protein product is CASSPHRGYEQYF.

This chain links TRBV7-8 with TRBJ1-5; 8 nucleotides match TRBD1. Losses at the gene ends were 5 bases for V and 1 base for J; bases not matched to a gene: 7. This CDR3 comprises 16 residues. Looked up from germline, CDR1 is SGHVS and CDR2 is FQNEAQ. CDR3 DNA sequence: TGTGCCAGCAGCCCAGGGGGACAGGCAAGCAATCAGCCCCAGCATTTT. It translates to CASSPGGQASNQPQHF.

This clonotype has more than one count but fewer than ten. CDR3 DNA sequence: TGTGCCACCAGTGACTCCACGTACGAGCAGTACTTC. This translates into CATSDSTYEQYF. The chain couples TRBV24-1 to TRBJ2-7; no definite D call. V lost 4 bases and J 4 bases, leaving 7 bases between the germline ends. Per the germline V gene, CDR1 is KGHDR and CDR2 is SFDVKD. This CDR3 comprises 12 residues.

The chain couples TRBV10-3 to TRBJ2-1, with a tentative D call TRBD1 (5 bases). The CDR3 sequence is 13 residues long. Germline V gene data show CDR1 as ENHRY and CDR2 as SYGVKD. Between the trimmed V and J ends, which lost 3 bases and 9 bases, there was a span of 12 bases. The CDR3 nucleotides read TGTGCCATCAGTGACGACCAGGGTGGTGAGCAGTTCTTC. Residues: CAISDDQGGEQFF.

This clonotype occurred a few times. CDR3 amino acids: CASSYGEGSYEQYF. CDR3 DNA: TGTGCCAGCAGTTACGGGGAAGGGTCCTACGAGCAGTACTTC. The V and J genes are TRBV7-9 and TRBJ2-7; maybe TRBD2 (5 bases). Trimming took off 6 bases at V and 1 base at J, with 13 bases between the two ends. Germline-derived CDR1 and CDR2 are SEHNR and FQNEAQ (reference sequence). The CDR3 sequence is 14 residues long.

Note on this clonotype: At one end the junction does not follow the germline gene, possibly because of a read error. The CDR3 reads CASSFRGPQHF. The CDR3 region has the DNA TGTGCCAGCAGCTTTAGGGGGCCCCAGCACTTT. This chain connects TRBV7-9 to TRBJ1-5, with 7 bases matching TRBD1. The CDR3 loop spans 11 amino acids. Germline V gene sequence: CDR1 SEHNR, CDR2 FQNEAQ (reference sequence).

V usage is TRBV5-5 and J usage is TRBJ2-7, with 7 bases identical to TRBD2. Unmatched junction bases numbered 1, after V lost 0 bases and J lost 1 base. Germline loops: CDR1 SGHKS, CDR2 YYEKEE (reference sequence). This CDR3 comprises 14 residues. The CDR3: CASSLGGGSYEQYF. The CDR3 DNA follows: TGTGCCAGCAGCTTGGGGGGGGGATCCTACGAGCAGTACTTC. The whole variable domain, filled in from reference TRBV5-5 and TRBJ2-7, reads DAGVTQSPTHLIKTRGQQVTLRCSPISGHKSVSWYQQVLGQGPQFIFQYYEKEERGRGNFPDRFSARQFPNYSSELNVNALLLGDSALYLCASSLGGGSYEQYFGPGTRLTVT.

The chain combines TRBV10-3 with TRBJ1-1; D possibly corresponds to TRBD1 (5 bases). Germline V gene data show CDR1 as ENHRY and CDR2 as SYGVKD. V was clipped by 5 bases and J by 12 bases, with 19 bases between them. The CDR3 consists of 13 residues. Here the CDR3 DNA reads TGTGCCATCAGTCCGTCCCAGGGAGACGAACCTTTCTTT. It specifies CAISPSQGDEPFF.

Many counts were recorded for this clonotype. V usage is TRBV2 and J usage is TRBJ2-7, with 12 positions matching TRBD2. With V trimmed by 4 bases and J by 6 bases, 1 base remained unmatched. Germline values: CDR1 SNHLY, CDR2 FYNNEI. The CDR3 runs to 13 residues. DNA of the CDR3: TGTGCCAGCAGTGGGGGACTAGCGGGCGAGCAGTACTTC. This translates into CASSGGLAGEQYF.

The chain has TRBV15 and TRBJ1-2; D is unclear. Trimming stripped 0 bases from V and 5 bases from J, with 7 bases between. Looked up from germline, CDR1 is LNHNV and CDR2 is YYDKDF (reference sequence). This CDR3 comprises 13 residues. CDR3 sequence (DNA): TGTGCCACCAGCAGAGATGCGGTATATGGCTACACCTTC. This codes for CATSRDAVYGYTF.

The J gene is TRBJ1-1, the V gene TRBV20-1; D may be TRBD1 (6 bases). Germline V gene sequence: CDR1 DFQATT, CDR2 SNEGSKA (reference sequence). V lost 5 bases to trimming and J lost 7 bases, with 11 bases between them. This CDR3 contains 11 residues. CDR3: CSAARGSEAFF. CDR3 DNA: TGCAGTGCTGCTAGGGGGAGTGAAGCTTTCTTT.